This is a list of T cell receptor beta chains from one sample in a study of T cell repertoires in cytomegalovirus infection. One entry per CDR3 protein results from TCRdb running MiXCR on the reads. The table includes some 940,000 distinct CDR3 sequences, 30% to 40% detected once. Antigens for these TCRs are unknown. Source: cultured CD8+ T cells from PBMCs, taken from culture after CMV antigen stimulation. The receptors here all came from a human donor in good health (CMV status not recorded). Some clones in this sample may be carry-over from other donors' samples. Each CDR3 is given with its conserved first and last residue. Each record gives: D gene, V gene, clone size, J gene, CDR3 DNA, CDR3 protein. The D gene is left open where the match is weak. Clone size is given for some rows only: seen once, a few or many times, or a class if the clone is expanded.

>-|TRBV11-3|many|TRBJ2-1
TGTGCCAGCAGCCCTCACCCCCGAGACAGGGAGCAGTTCTTC
CASSPHPRDREQFF
>-|TRBV28|-|TRBJ1-6
TGTGCCACCTCTTCTCGGGAGTCAAGGTATAATTCACCCCTCCACTTT
CATSSRESRYNSPLHF
>TRBD1|TRBV6-2/TRBV6-3|-|TRBJ1-1
TGTGCCAGCAGTTACTGGACAGGGATGAACACTGAAGCTTTCTTT
CASSYWTGMNTEAFF
>TRBD2|TRBV3-1|-|TRBJ2-7
TGTGCCAGCAGCCCAAGTACACGCGTGGCTAGCGGCCCCTACGAGTGGCAGTACTTC
CASSPSTRVASGPYEWQYF
>TRBD2|TRBV18|-|TRBJ2-7
TGTGCCAGCTCACCTCCGCCGGGGGGATACGAGCAGTACTTC
CASSPPPGGYEQYF
>TRBD1|TRBV11-2|once|TRBJ1-2
TGTGCCAGCAGCCCTACCCTGCCGGGACAGGGCCACTATGGCTACACCTTC
CASSPTLPGQGHYGYTF
>-|TRBV19|-|TRBJ1-5
TGTGCCAGTAGTATCGGGGGGTTCCAGCCCCAGCATTTT
CASSIGGFQPQHF
>TRBD2|TRBV27|-|TRBJ2-2
TGTGTCAGCAGCCATCGGGGAGGGGTCGGGGAGCTGTTTTTT
CVSSHRGGVGELFF
>TRBD1|TRBV27|many|TRBJ2-2
TGTGCCAGCAGTTTGACAGGGGCGGGCACCGGGGAGCTGTTTTTT
CASSLTGAGTGELFF
>-|TRBV7-6|many|TRBJ2-7
TGTGCCAGCAGCTTGGCCTTCGGTGAGCCCTTGGACGAGCAGTACTTC
CASSLAFGEPLDEQYF
>-|TRBV4-1|few|TRBJ1-3
TGCGCCAGCAGCCAAGTTGACAGGGGAAACACCATATATTTT
CASSQVDRGNTIYF
>-|TRBV7-6|many|TRBJ2-2
TGTGCCAGCAGCTTGGGGGGGCCGAACACCGGGGAGCTGTTTTTT
CASSLGGPNTGELFF
>TRBD1|TRBV5-1|many|TRBJ2-7
TGCGCCAGCAGCTGGACAGGGACCCCCTACGAGCAGTACTTC
CASSWTGTPYEQYF
>-|TRBV12-3/TRBV12-4|-|TRBJ2-7
TGTGCCAGCTCCCACGGGACCCCCTACGAGCAGTACTTC
CASSHGTPYEQYF
>TRBD1|TRBV6-2/TRBV6-3|few|TRBJ1-2
TGTGCCAGCAGATGGGGGACAGGGCGAGGCTACACCTTC
CASRWGTGRGYTF
>-|TRBV27|few|TRBJ2-7
TGTGCCACCACAGATGGGCACTACGAGCAGTACTTC
CATTDGHYEQYF
>-|TRBV6-2/TRBV6-3|-|TRBJ1-5
TGTGCCAGCAGTTACAATATAAGGGGTCGGCAACATTTT
CASSYNIRGRQHF
>TRBD1|TRBV19|-|TRBJ1-2
TGTGCCAGTAGTATCGGGACAGATCATGGCTACACCTTC
CASSIGTDHGYTF